This note documents a single T cell receptor (beta chain) sequence. The sample belongs to a study of CD8 T cells in Susac syndrome. CDR3 length equals 14 residues. V was trimmed by 6 bases and J by 1 base, leaving 12 bases between them. Looked up from germline, CDR1 is SNHLY and CDR2 is FYNNEI. Roughly 0.45 to 1 ug RNA was reverse transcribed with random hexamers. Coverage of TCR beta CDR3 amplification by immunoSEQ multiplex PCR extended to 54 Vbeta and 13 Jbeta. TCRdb re-called the immunoSEQ multiplex PCR reads through MiXCR, storing one row per CDR3 protein. The sample lists around 190,000 distinct CDR3 sequences, 85% to 95% occurring once.

Sequencing was done on a sample of CD8+ T cells from PBMCs. V is TRBV2 and J is TRBJ1-2; TRBD1 is a possible D gene (5 bases). The clonotype comes from a human donor with multiple sclerosis. In nucleotides, the CDR3 is TGTGCCAGCAGGGGGGACGAGTTTAACTATGGCTACACCTTC. As protein: CASRGDEFNYGYTF.